A selection of T cell receptor beta chains follows, all from one sample in a study of vaccination effects on CD4 cells after COVID-19. The antigens of these receptors remain unknown. This table comes from immunoSEQ multiplex PCR, and its TCRdb copy is limited to in-frame clones, with some not included. This repertoire shows tens of thousands of clones, around 69% found once; its top ten account for about 2%. Source: CD4+ T cells from PBMCs cultured without peptide, taken after COVID-19 vaccination. These receptor sequences come from a human donor who received a COVID-19 vaccine. CDR3s include the opening cysteine and the closing phenylalanine or tryptophan. A D gene is named only where the DNA matches it firmly. Not every row has a clone size; where given, it reads once, few, many or a size class.

>TRBJ1-5|NA|TRBV19|few
CASSIGTLPLSNQPQHF
TGTGCCAGTAGTATAGGGACCCTCCCTCTTAGCAATCAGCCCCAGCATTTT
>TRBJ2-5|NA|TRBV3-1/TRBV3-2|NA
CASSQESTRGKTQYF
TGTGCCAGCAGCCAAGAATCGACTAGGGGGAAGACCCAGTACTTC
>TRBJ2-2|NA|TRBV28|NA
CASSSTGNTGELFF
TGTGCCAGCAGTTCGACAGGAAACACCGGGGAGCTGTTTTTT
>TRBJ2-5|NA|TRBV18|NA
CASSPLVRRGDKETQYF
TGTGCCAGCTCACCACTTGTCCGGCGGGGAGACAAAGAGACCCAGTACTTC
>TRBJ2-4|TRBD2|TRBV3-1/TRBV3-2|NA
CASSFGLAGGRSYF
TGTGCCAGCAGCTTCGGACTAGCGGGGGGGCGGTCGTACTTC
>TRBJ2-1|TRBD2|TRBV6-4|NA
CASSAERGLNNEQFF
TGTGCCAGCAGTGCGGAGCGGGGGCTCAACAATGAGCAGTTCTTC
>TRBJ1-6|NA|TRBV5-1|NA
CASSLGSSITSPLHF
TGCGCCAGCAGCTTGGGTTCTTCGATAACTTCACCCCTCCACTTT
>TRBJ2-3|NA|TRBV7-3|few
CASSLTARTDTQYF
TGTGCCAGCAGCTTAACAGCTCGCACAGATACGCAGTATTTT
>TRBJ1-5|TRBD1|TRBV2|NA
CASSQLGQGKQPQHF
TGTGCCAGCAGTCAGTTGGGACAGGGGAAACAGCCCCAGCATTTT
>TRBJ2-1|TRBD1|TRBV4-1|NA
CASSQIQGASEQFF
TGCGCCAGCAGCCAGATTCAGGGGGCGAGTGAGCAGTTCTTC
>TRBJ2-1|NA|TRBV28|NA
CASWIPGRRNEQFF
TGTGCCAGCTGGATCCCGGGCCGCCGGAATGAGCAGTTCTTC
>TRBJ2-1|NA|TRBV5-1|NA
CASSLPGQGLEIDSYNEQFF
TGCGCCAGCAGCTTACCGGGACAGGGACTAGAGATTGACTCCTACAATGAGCAGTTCTTC
>TRBJ2-5|TRBD1|TRBV5-1|NA
CASSLAGTGGAETQYF
TGCGCCAGCAGCTTGGCCGGGACAGGGGGCGCGGAGACCCAGTACTTC
>TRBJ1-2|TRBD1|TRBV12-3/TRBV12-4|NA
CASSLDRVYGYTF
TGTGCCAGCAGTCTAGACAGGGTATATGGCTACACCTTC
>TRBJ2-2|NA|TRBV24-1|NA
CATSDLSGAGRTGELFF
TGTGCCACCAGTGATTTGTCTGGGGCAGGGAGGACCGGGGAGCTGTTTTTT
>TRBJ2-5|TRBD2|TRBV24-1|NA
CATSDPSAGGQETQYF
TGTGCCACCAGTGACCCCTCAGCGGGGGGGCAGGAGACCCAGTACTTC
>TRBJ2-2|NA|TRBV24-1|NA
CATSDSETATGELFF
TGTGCCACCAGTGATTCCGAGACAGCGACCGGGGAGCTGTTTTTT
>TRBJ1-3|NA|TRBV6-5|NA
CASRPQAHSGNTIYF
TGTGCCAGCAGACCCCAGGCCCACTCTGGAAACACCATATATTTT
>TRBJ1-1|NA|TRBV3-1/TRBV3-2|NA
CASKTGTVNTEAFF
TGTGCCAGCAAGACCGGGACGGTGAACACTGAAGCTTTCTTT
>TRBJ1-2|NA|TRBV10-2|NA
CATGPGINYGYTF
TGCGCCACAGGGCCAGGGATAAACTATGGCTACACCTTC
>TRBJ2-5|TRBD1|TRBV7-3|NA
CASSIDREETQYF
TGTGCCAGCAGCATCGACAGGGAAGAGACCCAGTACTTC
>TRBJ2-3|TRBD2|TRBV5-1|NA
CASSLGLAGTDTQYF
TGCGCCAGCAGCTTGGGACTAGCGGGTACAGATACGCAGTATTTT
>TRBJ2-2|NA|TRBV10-2|few
CASTRAGELFF
TGCGCCAGCACCAGAGCCGGGGAGCTGTTTTTT
>TRBJ2-2|TRBD1|TRBV6-5|once
CASSRTGSTGELFF
TGTGCCAGCAGTCGGACAGGAAGTACCGGGGAGCTGTTTTTT
>TRBJ2-1|NA|TRBV5-4|NA
CASISNPSSYNEQFF
TGTGCCAGCATCTCCAACCCAAGCTCCTACAATGAGCAGTTCTTC
>TRBJ2-2|NA|TRBV2|few
CASSVFGILKNTGELFF
TGTGCCAGCAGTGTTTTCGGGATCTTAAAAAACACCGGGGAGCTGTTTTTT
>TRBJ1-2|NA|TRBV5-4|NA
CASSLESGSGYTF
TGTGCCAGCAGCTTGGAATCAGGGTCTGGCTACACCTTC
>TRBJ1-5|NA|TRBV19|NA
CASSMVEVWQPQHF
TGTGCCAGTAGTATGGTGGAAGTTTGGCAGCCCCAGCATTTT
>TRBJ1-5|TRBD1|TRBV30|NA
CAWSPGTGFFVNQPQHF
TGTGCCTGGAGCCCCGGGACAGGGTTTTTCGTCAATCAGCCCCAGCATTTT
>TRBJ1-1|NA|TRBV4-1|NA
CASSLGTRLDTEAFF
TGCGCCAGCAGCCTCGGGACACGTCTGGACACTGAAGCTTTCTTT
>TRBJ2-6|TRBD1|TRBV11-3|few
CASSPGQGLGANVLTF
TGTGCCAGCAGCCCTGGACAGGGCCTTGGGGCCAACGTCCTGACTTTC
>TRBJ2-5|NA|TRBV2|few
CASSELLSGKETQYF
TGTGCCAGCAGTGAATTGTTGTCAGGGAAAGAGACCCAGTACTTC
>TRBJ1-2|NA|TRBV15|NA
CATSGAEGHGYTF
TGTGCCACCAGCGGGGCGGAGGGGCATGGCTACACCTTC
>TRBJ1-5|NA|TRBV24-1|few
CATSAGTPLSNQPQHF
TGTGCCACCAGTGCGGGGACACCCCTTAGCAATCAGCCCCAGCATTTT
>TRBJ1-2|NA|TRBV19|once
CASSIPYGYTF
TGTGCCAGTAGCATTCCCTATGGCTACACCTTC
>TRBJ1-1|NA|TRBV5-6|NA
CASSSTGIVTEAFF
TGTGCCAGCAGCTCCACAGGGATAGTCACTGAAGCTTTCTTT
>TRBJ2-3|TRBD1|TRBV19|NA
CASSSAGGGYTQYF
TGTGCCAGTAGTAGTGCAGGGGGCGGGTATACGCAGTATTTT
>TRBJ2-3|NA|TRBV21-1|once
CASSKEEGASTDTQYF
TGTGCCAGCAGCAAAGAGGAGGGGGCGAGCACAGATACGCAGTATTTT
>TRBJ2-1|TRBD2|TRBV7-7|NA
CASSRGGTSGGASGEQFF
TGTGCCAGCAGTAGGGGAGGGACTAGCGGGGGGGCCTCGGGTGAGCAGTTCTTC
>TRBJ1-1|TRBD1|TRBV9|NA
CASSGGTDGVNTEAFF
TGTGCCAGCAGCGGAGGGACAGACGGCGTGAACACTGAAGCTTTCTTT
>TRBJ2-2|NA|TRBV5-8|NA
CASSSGTTNTGELFF
TGTGCCAGCAGCTCGGGGACAACGAACACCGGGGAGCTGTTTTTT
>TRBJ1-4|TRBD1|TRBV7-9|NA
CASSDRGGVEKLFF
TGTGCCAGCAGCGACAGGGGCGGAGTTGAAAAACTGTTTTTT
>TRBJ2-3|TRBD1|TRBV19|NA
CASGGGGQGGDTQYF
TGTGCCAGCGGAGGAGGGGGACAGGGCGGAGATACGCAGTATTTT
>TRBJ2-3|NA|TRBV10-2|NA
CASRVPGTDTQYF
TGCGCCAGCAGGGTTCCTGGCACAGATACGCAGTATTTT
>TRBJ1-2|TRBD1|TRBV29-1|few
CSAHKQGNYGYTF
TGCAGCGCGCATAAACAGGGGAACTATGGCTACACCTTC
>TRBJ2-1|NA|TRBV12-3/TRBV12-4|few
CASTWGETGQFF
TGTGCCAGCACCTGGGGCGAGACGGGGCAGTTCTTC
>TRBJ2-5|NA|TRBV30|NA
CAWRRQGGAQTQYF
TGTGCCTGGAGGAGGCAGGGGGGGGCGCAGACCCAGTACTTC
>TRBJ1-2|TRBD1|TRBV30|NA
CAWSGGQDYYGYTF
TGTGCCTGGAGTGGGGGACAGGACTACTATGGCTACACCTTC
>TRBJ2-5|NA|TRBV5-1|NA
CATRPELAVWKETQYF
TGCGCCACCAGGCCCGAACTAGCTGTTTGGAAAGAGACCCAGTACTTC
>TRBJ2-5|NA|TRBV5-1|once
CASSLSVRALRGETQYF
TGCGCCAGCAGCTTGAGCGTCAGGGCTTTGAGGGGAGAGACCCAGTACTTC